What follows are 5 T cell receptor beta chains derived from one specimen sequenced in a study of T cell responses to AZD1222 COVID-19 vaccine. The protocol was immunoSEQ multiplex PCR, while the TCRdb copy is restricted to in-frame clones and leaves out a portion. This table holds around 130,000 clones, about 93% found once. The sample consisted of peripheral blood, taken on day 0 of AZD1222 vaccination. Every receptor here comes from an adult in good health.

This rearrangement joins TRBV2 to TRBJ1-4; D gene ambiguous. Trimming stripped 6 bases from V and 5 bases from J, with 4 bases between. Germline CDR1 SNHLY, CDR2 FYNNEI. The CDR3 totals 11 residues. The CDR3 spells CASRTNEKLFF. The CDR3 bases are TGTGCCAGCAGGACCAATGAAAAACTGTTTTTT.

This CDR3 is CASSQVQLLTNYGYTF. CDR3 DNA: TGTGCCAGCAGCCAAGTGCAGCTACTTACTAACTATGGCTACACCTTC. The chain couples TRBV3-1 (or the pseudogene TRBV3-2) to TRBJ1-2; D remains ambiguous. The CDR3 runs 16 residues. Trimming left V 1 base short and J 0 bases short, with 12 bases between. The germline V gene encodes CDR1 LGHDT and CDR2 YNNKEL (reference sequence).

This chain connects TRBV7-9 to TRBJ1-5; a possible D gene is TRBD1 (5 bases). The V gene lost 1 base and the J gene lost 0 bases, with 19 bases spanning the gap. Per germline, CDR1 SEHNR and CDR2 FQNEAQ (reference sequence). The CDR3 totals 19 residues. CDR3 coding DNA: TGTGCCAGCAGCTTAGTAGGGTCCGGGGCTACACGTAGCAATCAGCCCCAGCATTTT. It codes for CASSLVGSGATRSNQPQHF.

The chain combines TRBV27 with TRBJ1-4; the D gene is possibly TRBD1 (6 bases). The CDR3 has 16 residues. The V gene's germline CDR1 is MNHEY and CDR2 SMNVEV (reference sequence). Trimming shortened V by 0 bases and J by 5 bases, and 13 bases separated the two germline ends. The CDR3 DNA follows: TGTGCCAGCAGTTTATCGGGTCGGGGACACAATGAAAAACTGTTTTTT. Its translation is CASSLSGRGHNEKLFF.

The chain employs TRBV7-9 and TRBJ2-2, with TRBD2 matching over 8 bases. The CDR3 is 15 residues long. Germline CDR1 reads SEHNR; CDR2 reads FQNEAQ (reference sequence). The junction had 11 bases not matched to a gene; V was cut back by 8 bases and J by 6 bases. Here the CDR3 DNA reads TGTGCCAGCGACCCGGGACTAGGGTCTGCCGGGGAGCTGTTTTTT. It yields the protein CASDPGLGSAGELFF.